The clone carrying this TCR beta chain was detected a few times. The data originate from a study of early stage breast cancer tumors. Study at large: Each sample averaged approximately 10-fold read coverage.

The assay was immunoSEQ multiplex PCR, and TCRdb's table has in-frame clones only and misses some. The sample shows fewer than 25,000 clones, 55% to 80% of them seen only once. This CDR3 is built from 14 residues. Germline CDR1 GTSNPN, CDR2 SVGIG (reference sequence). Deletions cut 3 bases from V and 2 bases from J, with 13 bases between. The sequence came from a person between 55 and 70 years old with breast cancer. The sequenced sample consisted of breast tumor tissue. J is TRBJ1-2 and V is TRBV30; tentative D call: TRBD1 (6 bases). The CDR3 region is CAWSKNRVNYGYTF. CDR3 in DNA: TGTGCCTGGAGCAAGAACAGGGTCAACTATGGCTACACCTTC.